This T cell receptor (beta chain) emerged from a study of T cells in Graves' hyperthyroidism and ophthalmopathy. Points from the study as a whole: In the analysis, a 13 V-J model separated ophthalmopathy from stable hyperthyroidism.

The source material, RNA transcripts, was used to amplify TCR beta CDR3 regions. First-round RT-PCR targeting the TCR CDR3 was performed with the HTBI primer set. TCRdb reprocessed the multiplex PCR reads with MiXCR, giving one entry per CDR3 protein. The sample holds 700,000 to 950,000 distinct CDR3 sequences; roughly a third are singletons and the top ten take more than 25%. This clonotype was observed at least ten times. Its antigen remains unknown. Germline CDR1 MGHDK, CDR2 SYGVNS. V lost 7 bases and J 2 bases, leaving 17 bases between the germline ends. This CDR3 comprises 15 residues. Graves' hyperthyroidism without ophthalmopathy progression within 18 months was termed stable.

The specimen sequenced was blood. This receptor was taken from a woman in her 40s with Graves' hyperthyroidism. This chain uses TRBV25-1 with TRBJ1-1; D perhaps matches TRBD1 (5 bases). DNA for the CDR3: TGTGCCAGCATCAAAAGGGGAGGGGTTAACACTGAAGCTTTCTTT. The encoded protein is CASIKRGGVNTEAFF. Variable domain in full (rest from reference TRBV25-1 and TRBJ1-1): EADIYQTPRYLVIGTGKKITLECSQTMGHDKMYWYQQDPGMELHLIHYSYGVNSTEKGDLSSESTVSRIRTEHFPLTLESARPSHTSQYLCASIKRGGVNTEAFFGQGTRLTVV.